This TCR beta chain was recorded in a study of T cell changes during pregnancy in multiple sclerosis. Libraries were prepared by immunoSEQ multiplex PCR; TCRdb keeps only in-frame clonotypes and omits some of them. Seen here are about 40,000 clones, more than 80% observed once, and the top ten hold 1% to 1.5%. The CDR3 contains 11 residues. The V gene lost 4 bases and the J gene lost 6 bases, with 7 bases spanning the gap. The germline V gene encodes CDR1 SGHNT and CDR2 YYREEE (reference sequence). This clone was seen once. The sample consisted of peripheral blood, taken before pregnancy. The chain uses TRBV5-4 and TRBJ1-2, with D hard to call. This TCR was sampled from a female donor with multiple sclerosis, enrolled in a pregnancy study. The CDR3 sequence is CASSVRDGYTF. CDR3 sequence (DNA): TGTGCCAGCAGCGTTAGAGATGGCTACACCTTC.